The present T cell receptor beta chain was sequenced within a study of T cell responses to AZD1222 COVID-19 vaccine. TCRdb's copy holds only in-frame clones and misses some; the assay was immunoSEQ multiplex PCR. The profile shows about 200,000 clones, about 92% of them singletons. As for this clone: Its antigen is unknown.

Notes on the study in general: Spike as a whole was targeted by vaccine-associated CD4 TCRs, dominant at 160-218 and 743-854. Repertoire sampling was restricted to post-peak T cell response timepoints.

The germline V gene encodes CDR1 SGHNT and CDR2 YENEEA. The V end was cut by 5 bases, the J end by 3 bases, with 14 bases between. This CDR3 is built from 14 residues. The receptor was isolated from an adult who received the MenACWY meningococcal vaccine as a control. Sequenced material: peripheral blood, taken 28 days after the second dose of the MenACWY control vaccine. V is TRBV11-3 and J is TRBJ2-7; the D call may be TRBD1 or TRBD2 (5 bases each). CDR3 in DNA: TGTGCCAGCAGCCATTTGGGGGAGCTCTACGAGCAGTACTTC. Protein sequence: CASSHLGELYEQYF.